This T cell receptor beta chain comes out of a study of human T cells and chemical hapten exposure. Germline lookup yields CDR1 LGHDT and CDR2 YNNKEL (reference sequence). There are 18 residues in the CDR3. V was clipped by 3 bases and J by 6 bases; unmatched bases: 14. TCRdb called the RACE reads again in MiXCR, with one record for every CDR3 protein. Among 150,000 to 200,000 distinct CDR3 sequences listed, roughly 25% were seen once. Time point meaning: patch test 3, about 24 weeks after DPC sensitization. As for treatment: therapeutic diphenylcyclopropenone sensitization with weekly scalp DPC. Suited to DPC and affected by alopecia, the donors ranged from 18 to 70 years old.

The sequence was obtained from a woman aged 18-35 years with alopecia areata. Some clones in this sample may be carry-over from other donors' samples. The sequencing used whole blood, collected in connection with sensitization to the hapten diphenylcyclopropenone (DPC). This chain connects TRBV3-1 to TRBJ2-3, with 11 bases fitting TRBD2. CDR3 in DNA: TGTGCCAGCAGCCACCATCGGCGACTAGCGGGGTCGCCGGATACGCAGTATTTT. It encodes CASSHHRRLAGSPDTQYF.